This TCR beta chain is from a study of Graves' ophthalmopathy and Graves' hyperthyroidism. Per germline, CDR1 LNHDA and CDR2 SQIVND (reference sequence). V was pared by 6 bases and J by 3 bases, with 12 bases between. The CDR3 contains 14 residues. This clonotype came up a few times. For repertoire sequencing, the TCR beta CDR3 regions were amplified from RNA transcripts. A first-round RT-PCR used HTBI primers, followed by a second-round multiplex PCR. TCRdb passed the multiplex PCR reads through MiXCR, listing each CDR3 protein once. Counted here are hundreds of thousands of distinct CDR3 sequences, roughly 14% occurring once; the ten biggest clones make up around 7%. Among the hyperthyroidism patients, all were newly diagnosed, aged 18 to 65, with under 2 months' duration. Physicians reached a diagnosis by relying on clinical symptoms, serum thyroxine, TRAb, thyroid ultrasound and orbital computed tomography. PBMCs were isolated by Ficoll-Paque density gradient centrifugation, using roughly 9.7 ml of fresh peripheral blood as the starting material.

The rearrangement joins TRBV19 to TRBJ1-3; D gene ambiguous. This clonotype was sampled from a woman aged 18 to 35 with stable Graves' hyperthyroidism. The sequencing sample was made of peripheral blood. This CDR3 reads CASRPPGLGNTIYF. Here the CDR3 DNA reads TGTGCCAGTAGACCCCCAGGACTTGGAAACACCATATATTTT.